This T cell receptor beta chain comes out of a study of cytomegalovirus exposure and HLA in healthy donors. Findings and caveats of the study: According to a later analysis, donors in an Asian-associated ancestry cluster reportedly had fewer N-insertions than the roughly 720-donor mean.

In the case of this clone: What it binds is unknown.

It was with 60 Vbeta and 13 Jbeta primers that the PCR ran. The method was immunoSEQ multiplex PCR; TCRdb's version includes in-frame clones alone and lacks a portion of them. This sample has about 140,000 clones; about 82% occur once, and the top ten carry roughly 4%. The clonotype was recovered from a woman aged 40-49 years in good health and CMV-seropositive. The sample comprised PBMCs.

The CDR3 DNA sequence: TGTGCCAGCAGCGTTGCCGGGGACTATGAAAAACTGTTTTTT. As protein: CASSVAGDYEKLFF. V gene TRBV9 combines with J gene TRBJ1-4; D perhaps matches TRBD1 (5 bases). The V end was cut by 2 bases, the J end by 6 bases, with 11 bases between. This CDR3 is built from 14 residues. Per germline, CDR1 SGDLS and CDR2 YYNGEE.